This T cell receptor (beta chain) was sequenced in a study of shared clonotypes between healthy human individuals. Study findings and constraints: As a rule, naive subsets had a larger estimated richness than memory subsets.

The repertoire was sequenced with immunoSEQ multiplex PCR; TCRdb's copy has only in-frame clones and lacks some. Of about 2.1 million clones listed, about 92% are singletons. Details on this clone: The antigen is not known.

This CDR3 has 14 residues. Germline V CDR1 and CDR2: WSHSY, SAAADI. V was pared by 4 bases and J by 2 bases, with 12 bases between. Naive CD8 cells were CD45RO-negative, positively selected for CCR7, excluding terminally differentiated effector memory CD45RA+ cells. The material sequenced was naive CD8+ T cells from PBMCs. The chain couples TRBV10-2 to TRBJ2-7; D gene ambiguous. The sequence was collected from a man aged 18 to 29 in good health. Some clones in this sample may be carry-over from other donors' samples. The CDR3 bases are TGCGCCAGCAGTGTTGCAGGCGCCCCCTACGAGCAGTACTTC. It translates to CASSVAGAPYEQYF.